These 23 T cell receptor beta chains came from one sample sequenced in a study of shared clonotypes between healthy human individuals. The protocol was immunoSEQ multiplex PCR, while the TCRdb copy is restricted to in-frame clones and leaves out a portion. The profile shows millions of clones, over 85% of them singletons. Sequencing used naive CD4+ T cells sorted from blood. Subset of the sample: CD45RA+ positively selected. All receptors derive from a man between 18 and 29 years old in good health.

CDR3 coding DNA: TGCAGCGGAGGACTAGCGGGAGCTGGAGGTGAGCAGTTCTTC. Amino acid sequence: CSGGLAGAGGEQFF. The chain is built from TRBV29-1 and TRBJ2-1; 13 bases agree with TRBD2. In germline, CDR1 is SQVTM, CDR2 ANQGSEA. There are 14 residues in the CDR3. The V segment lost 7 bases and the J segment 9 bases; nucleotides outside the gene matches: 9.

With respect to this clone: This sample also contains other DNA sequences that code for the same CDR3. This chain connects TRBV5-1 to TRBJ1-1; weak D call: TRBD1 (6 bases). V lost 2 bases and J lost 0, with 8 bases in between. The germline V gene has CDR1 SGHRS and CDR2 YFSETQ. CDR3 length equals 14 residues. CDR3 protein: CASSLTGLNTEAFF. CDR3 coding DNA: TGCGCCAGCAGCTTAACAGGGTTGAACACTGAAGCTTTCTTT.

In DNA, the CDR3 is TGTGCCAGCAGCTTGGGGACAGGGGGGGCCTCTGGAAACACCATATATTTT. Protein sequence: CASSLGTGGASGNTIYF. V usage is TRBV5-4 and J usage is TRBJ1-3; TRBD1 aligns across 10 bases. Trimming took 0 bases from V and 0 from J; bases not matched to a gene: 3. The CDR3 has 17 residues. Germline V gene data show CDR1 as SGHNT and CDR2 as YYREEE (reference sequence).

Here the CDR3 reads CATSRDVSFNTDTQYF. The CDR3 DNA reads TGTGCCACCAGCAGAGATGTTTCCTTCAACACAGATACGCAGTATTTT. The chain joins TRBV15 to TRBJ2-3; D not resolved. Germline values: CDR1 LNHNV, CDR2 YYDKDF (reference sequence). The CDR3 is made up of 16 amino acids. Deletions cut 0 bases from V and 2 bases from J, with 12 bases between.

The chain carries TRBV6-5 and TRBJ2-5, with D possibly being TRBD2 (5 bases). The CDR3 is 14 amino acids. V was pared by 0 bases and J by 3 bases, with 8 bases between. From germline, CDR1 is MNHEY and CDR2 SVGAGI. The CDR3 nucleotides are TGTGCCAGCAGTTACTCAACTAGAGAAGAGACCCAGTACTTC. It codes for CASSYSTREETQYF.

This clone was seen a few times. This chain joins TRBV18 and TRBJ1-2, with D uncertain. Germline CDR1 and CDR2: KGHSH and LQKENI. The CDR3 covers 13 residues. V was clipped by 2 bases and J by 1 base, with 5 bases between them. The CDR3 reads CASSPDINYGYTF. The DNA of the CDR3 is TGTGCCAGCTCACCAGACATTAACTATGGCTACACCTTC.

The chain is built from TRBV7-8 and TRBJ1-4; D perhaps matches TRBD1 (6 bases). Trimming left V 3 bases short and J 3 bases short, with 11 bases between. The CDR3 runs to 15 residues. Germline V gene lookup returns CDR1 SGHVS and CDR2 FQNEAQ. In nucleotides, the CDR3 is TGTGCCAGCAGCTTGGGGGCAAAGGCTAATGAAAAACTGTTTTTT. Protein: CASSLGAKANEKLFF.

Regarding this clone: One end of the junction does not line up with germline, which may come from a read error. This chain joins TRBV7-2 and TRBJ2-5, with D possibly being TRBD1 (5 bases). The CDR3 consists of 12 residues. The germline CDR1 and CDR2 sequences are SGHTA and FQGNSA. The CDR3 here is CASSLASQVGNF. The DNA of the CDR3 is TGTGCCAGCAGCTTAGCGTCACAGGTTGGGAACTTC.

The table lists this clone with a count of one. CDR3 coding DNA: TGTGCCAGCAGTACGACAGGGCGGGGCACTGAAGCTTTCTTT. The encoded protein is CASSTTGRGTEAFF. The chain employs TRBV6-6 and TRBJ1-1; 7 nucleotides match TRBD1. In germline, CDR1 is MNHNY, CDR2 SVGAGI (reference sequence). Trimming took 5 bases from V and 4 from J; bases not matched to a gene: 7. The CDR3 sequence is 14 residues long.

J is TRBJ1-5 and V is TRBV19; 9 positions agree with TRBD1. The CDR3 has 15 amino acids. Germline CDR1 is LNHDA and CDR2 is SQIVND (reference sequence). J gave up 7 bases and V 7 bases, and 11 bases lay outside the gene matches. CDR3: CASTPGQGQGQPQHF. CDR3 sequence (DNA): TGTGCCAGTACCCCGGGACAGGGTCAGGGCCAGCCCCAGCATTTT.

V is TRBV6-1 and J is TRBJ2-7; D unclear. Germline CDR1 reads MNHNS; CDR2 reads SASEGT. This CDR3 comprises 15 residues. V was clipped by 4 bases and J by 3 bases, with 16 bases between them. DNA of the CDR3: TGTGCCAGCAGTGTTTATCACCCTGAATTCTACGAGCAGTACTTC. This codes for CASSVYHPEFYEQYF.

About this clone: Germline is not matched at one junction end, which may reflect a read error. CDR3 sequence reads: CASSSVAGRVETQYF. DNA for the CDR3: TGTGCTAGCAGCTCGGTAGCGGGGCGGGTGGAGACCCAGTACTTC. The chain uses TRBV7-7 and TRBJ2-5, with 8 bases matching TRBD2. Germline values: CDR1 SSHAT, CDR2 FNYEAQ (reference sequence). This CDR3 region has 15 residues.

V is TRBV5-4 and J is TRBJ2-3, with D perhaps assigned TRBD1 or TRBD2 (5 bases each). Germline CDR1 is SGHNT and CDR2 is YYREEE (reference sequence). The CDR3 is 14 amino acids. V dropped 0 bases and J dropped 4 bases, with 9 bases sitting between them. In nucleotides, the CDR3 is TGTGCCAGCAGCTTGGAGGGGACCGCAGATACGCAGTATTTT. This codes for CASSLEGTADTQYF.

The gene calls are TRBV5-1 and TRBJ1-6, with TRBD1 matching over 10 bases. The ends lost 0 bases at V and 5 bases at J; junction bases unmatched: 5. This CDR3 contains 17 residues. From germline, CDR1 is SGHRS and CDR2 YFSETQ. CDR3 DNA sequence: TGCGCCAGCAGCTTGGCGACAGGGGGCTTCGATAATTCACCCCTCCACTTT. It translates to CASSLATGGFDNSPLHF.

This clone was seen only once. J is TRBJ2-1 and V is TRBV30; perhaps TRBD1 as D (5 bases). The CDR3 is 14 residues long. V shed 1 base and J shed 5 bases, with 12 bases lying between them. Germline CDR1 is GTSNPN and CDR2 is SVGIG (reference sequence). The CDR3: CAWSAGRADNEQFF. CDR3 bases: TGTGCCTGGAGTGCCGGCAGGGCCGACAATGAGCAGTTCTTC.

This clone was observed a single time. The CDR3 nucleotides read TGTGCCAGCAGTTTCCGACAGGGCGCGATGACTGAAGCTTTCTTT. It specifies CASSFRQGAMTEAFF. The chain carries TRBV6-5 and TRBJ1-1; 7 nucleotides match TRBD1. J was trimmed by 5 bases and V by 4 bases; bases with no gene match: 10. Germline CDR1 is MNHEY and CDR2 is SVGAGI. The CDR3 loop spans 15 amino acids.

The V and J genes are TRBV2 and TRBJ1-5; TRBD1 is a possible D gene (6 bases). This CDR3 has 15 amino acids. V lost 1 base to trimming and J lost 2 bases, with 9 bases between them. From germline, CDR1 is SNHLY and CDR2 FYNNEI. The CDR3 DNA is TGTGCCAGCAGTGAAGAGGGGGATGGCAATCAGCCCCAGCATTTT. This sequence encodes CASSEEGDGNQPQHF.

In its sample, this clone was seen once. The gene calls are TRBV30 and TRBJ2-1; tentative D call: TRBD2 (5 bases). V lost 0 bases and J lost 7, with 10 bases in between. Germline CDR1 is GTSNPN and CDR2 is SVGIG (reference sequence). The CDR3 contains 13 residues. The CDR3 protein is CAWSVLGFNEQFF. The CDR3 coding sequence is TGTGCCTGGAGTGTACTAGGGTTTAATGAGCAGTTCTTC.

V gene TRBV4-3 combines with J gene TRBJ2-1; D ambiguous. The CDR3 is 14 amino acids. Germline V CDR1 and CDR2: LGHNA, YSLEER. Trimming stripped 7 bases from V and 6 bases from J, with 16 bases between. CDR3 in amino acids: CASNVRRYLNEQFF. CDR3 in DNA: TGCGCCAGCAACGTTAGGCGTTATCTCAATGAGCAGTTCTTC.

This clone was found once. The chain employs TRBV30 and TRBJ2-2; 7 positions agree with TRBD2. The junction had 4 bases not matched to a gene; V was cut back by 5 bases and J by 4 bases. The CDR3 consists of 13 residues. Germline CDR1 is GTSNPN and CDR2 is SVGIG (reference sequence). The CDR3 is CAWGREGTGELFF. The CDR3 DNA sequence: TGTGCCTGGGGGAGGGAGGGCACCGGGGAGCTGTTTTTT.

Notes on this clone: Different DNA sequences within this sample yield the same CDR3. The J gene is TRBJ2-5, the V gene TRBV27; D is unresolved. This CDR3 comprises 12 residues. The V end lost 2 bases, the J end lost 5 bases, and 6 bases lay between the germline ends. Germline CDR1 reads MNHEY; CDR2 reads SMNVEV (reference sequence). The DNA of the CDR3 is TGTGCCAGCAGTTTACTGGGTGAGACCCAGTACTTC. It specifies CASSLLGETQYF.

This clone was detected only once. CDR3 sequence: CASSDSTGSGNEQFF. CDR3 nucleotide sequence: TGTGCCAGCAGTGACTCTACCGGGAGTGGGAATGAGCAGTTCTTC. This chain joins TRBV6-4 and TRBJ2-1; a possible D gene is TRBD2 (6 bases). There are 15 residues in the CDR3. V lost 0 bases and J 7 bases, leaving 13 bases between the germline ends. Germline V lookup: CDR1 MRHNA, CDR2 SNTAGT.

The CDR3 region has the DNA TGTGCCAGCAGCTTAGATAGCGGCTACACCTTC. It specifies CASSLDSGYTF. The genes are TRBV11-2 and TRBJ1-2; D ambiguous. Germline values: CDR1 SGHAT, CDR2 FQNNGV. Trimming took off 0 bases at V and 8 bases at J, with 4 bases between the two ends. This CDR3 comprises 11 residues.